This entry lists 11 T cell receptor beta chains sequenced from one sample in a study of cytomegalovirus exposure and HLA in healthy donors. Sequencing used immunoSEQ multiplex PCR; TCRdb keeps in-frame clones, though not all of them. The table records about 160,000 clones, about 96% of them present only once. The material sequenced was PBMCs. All receptors derive from a woman between 18 and 29 years old in good health and CMV-seronegative.

The gene calls are TRBV29-1 and TRBJ2-3; 8 positions agree with TRBD1. J lost 5 bases, V lost 7 bases, and 2 bases had no gene match. Germline CDR1 reads SQVTM; CDR2 reads ANQGSEA. The CDR3 is 11 residues long. The CDR3 loop is CSGGQGDTQYF. CDR3 DNA sequence: TGCAGCGGTGGACAGGGAGATACGCAGTATTTT.

The chain is built from TRBV5-1 and TRBJ1-2, with TRBD1 matching 9 bases. The trim removed 2 bases at V and 5 bases at J, leaving 4 bases unmatched. CDR1 is SGHRS, CDR2 YFSETQ, per germline. CDR3 size: 14 residues. This chain's CDR3 is CASSFDRGEYGYTF. The CDR3 DNA reads as TGCGCCAGCAGCTTTGACAGGGGGGAGTATGGCTACACCTTC.

The chain links TRBV29-1 to TRBJ2-3, with 11 positions matching TRBD2. The CDR3 contains 16 residues. Germline V lookup: CDR1 SQVTM, CDR2 ANQGSEA. J lost 7 bases, V lost 6 bases, and 15 bases had no gene match. CDR3 sequence reads: CSVPPLLAGGENTQYF. The DNA of the CDR3 is TGCAGCGTGCCACCTCTTCTAGCGGGGGGTGAGAATACGCAGTATTTT.

The chain employs TRBV6-1 and TRBJ2-3; TRBD1 matches 8 bases. CDR3 length: 13 amino acids. CDR1 and CDR2 from the germline V gene are MNHNS and SASEGT. The trim removed 7 bases at V and 9 bases at J, leaving 9 bases unmatched. In nucleotides, the CDR3 is TGTGCCAGCATGACATCGGACAGGGACACGCAGTATTTT. Encoded protein: CASMTSDRDTQYF.

As DNA, the CDR3 is TGTGCCAGCAGCTTCGGGTTAGAAGATACGCAGTATTTT. Translated: CASSFGLEDTQYF. The chain is built from TRBV5-4 and TRBJ2-3; no reliable D call. V was clipped by 2 bases and J by 5 bases, with 9 bases between them. Germline assignment: CDR1 SGHNT and CDR2 YYREEE (reference sequence). The CDR3 loop spans 13 amino acids.

The V and J genes are TRBV5-1 and TRBJ1-4, with D unclear. CDR3 size: 14 residues. The germline V and J ends were trimmed by 4 bases and 5 bases, with 12 bases remaining between them. Germline values: CDR1 SGHRS, CDR2 YFSETQ. The CDR3 loop is CASSPSPPNEKLFF. The CDR3 nucleotides read TGCGCCAGCAGCCCGTCCCCCCCCAATGAAAAACTGTTTTTT.

The chain couples TRBV4-1 to TRBJ2-3; TRBD2 matches 15 bases. V was pared by 2 bases and J by 1 base, with 13 bases of the junction left unmatched. CDR1 MGHRA and CDR2 YSYEKL come from the germline V gene. The CDR3 totals 21 residues. CDR3 loop: CASSQPVMGLAGGGGTDTQYF. The CDR3 bases are TGCGCCAGCAGCCAACCCGTTATGGGACTAGCGGGGGGCGGGGGCACAGATACGCAGTATTTT.

The chain joins TRBV11-3 to TRBJ2-2, with D perhaps TRBD1 (6 bases). The germline V gene encodes CDR1 SGHNT and CDR2 YENEEA. V lost 1 base and J lost 1, with 7 bases in between. The CDR3 has 15 amino acids. CDR3 nucleotide sequence: TGTGCCAGCAGCTTAGGACAGGTGAACACCGGGGAGCTGTTTTTT. Its protein product is CASSLGQVNTGELFF.

The chain carries TRBV7-2 and TRBJ1-2; 9 nucleotides agree with TRBD1. This CDR3 has 18 amino acids. V lost 1 base and J lost 6; bases outside the gene matches: 15. Germline CDR1 SGHTA, CDR2 FQGNSA. CDR3 sequence (DNA): TGTGCCAGCAGCTTAGATGGGGACAGGGTTTTTCGGGTCGATGGCTACACCTTC. Translation gives CASSLDGDRVFRVDGYTF.

The CDR3 coding sequence is TGTGCCAGTAGTATTTTTTCCGGAGAACATAGCAATCAGCCCCAGCATTTT. Encoded protein: CASSIFSGEHSNQPQHF. This rearrangement joins TRBV19 to TRBJ1-5, with unresolved D. Trimming pared 3 bases from V and 0 bases from J, leaving 15 bases between. Germline V CDR1 and CDR2: LNHDA, SQIVND (reference sequence). The CDR3 length is 17 residues.

V usage is TRBV7-6 and J usage is TRBJ1-1; TRBD1 agrees at 7 bases. Per the germline V gene, CDR1 is SGHVS and CDR2 is FNYEAQ. With 5 bases clipped from V and 2 bases from J, the junction kept 5 bases outside the gene matches. The CDR3 has 14 amino acids. Here the CDR3 DNA reads TGTGCCAGCAGCGGGACAGATACTAACACTGAAGCTTTCTTT. This gives the protein CASSGTDTNTEAFF.